Below, one TCR beta chain is given with its context. This specimen belongs to a study of OX40 agonist ivuxolimab in advanced cancers. Study background: Earlier treatment with anti-PD-1, anti-PD-L1 or anti-CTLA-4 was permitted, and approximately 38% had received some.

Germline V gives CDR1 SGHRS, CDR2 YFSETQ. With 5 bases removed from V and 0 bases from J, the gap between germline ends came to 12 bases. This CDR3 spans 15 amino acids. Profiled with immunoSEQ multiplex PCR; TCRdb holds only in-frame clones, not every one. The table has 55,000 to 70,000 clones, 70% to 85% seen once. The genes are TRBV5-1 and TRBJ2-1; tentative D call: TRBD2 (5 bases). The sequenced sample was CD4+ or CD8+ T cells sorted from blood, obtained in a trial of the OX40 agonist ivuxolimab. This receptor was taken from an adult with an advanced solid tumor such as melanoma, head and neck, liver or kidney cancer. CDR3 amino acids: CASRREVSSYNEQFF. CDR3 DNA sequence: TGCGCCAGCAGGAGGGAAGTGAGCTCCTACAATGAGCAGTTCTTC. Full variable domain (rest looked up from reference TRBV5-1 and TRBJ2-1): KAGVTQTPRYLIKTRGQQVTLSCSPISGHRSVSWYQQTPGQGLQFLFEYFSETQRNKGNFPGRFSGRQFSNSRSEMNVSTLELGDSALYLCASRREVSSYNEQFFGPGTRLTVL.